This TCR beta chain was found in a study of T-cell memory formation after mild COVID-19. Overall study findings and caveats: Day 37-peaking second-wave clones had unconfirmed SARS-CoV-2 specificity. Contracting CD4+ clones were located mainly in CM and EM, and CD8+ clones in EMRA.

Trimming removed 5 bases from V and 5 bases from J, with 10 bases in between. CDR1 SGHAT and CDR2 FQNNGV come from the germline V gene. The CDR3 is 13 amino acids. Each CDR3 protein is one row after TCRdb ran MiXCR on the 5' RACE reads. The sample holds 100,000 to 130,000 distinct CDR3 sequences, roughly a sixth seen once. This clonotype was observed a handful of times. No antigen is known for it. The TCR comes from a man aged 18 to 29 who had mild COVID-19 (a few samples of this study predate the infection). Cell type and time point are not known. The rearrangement links TRBV11-2 to TRBJ2-4; D is ambiguous. Sequencing was carried out using PBMCs or a T cell subset sorted from them (not recorded which). The CDR3 coding sequence is TGTGCCAGCAGCCCTGGGCGCGAAAACATTCAGTACTTC. Protein product: CASSPGRENIQYF.